These 12 T cell receptor beta chains originate from one sample sequenced in a study of human T cells and chemical hapten exposure. Via MiXCR, TCRdb re-called the RACE reads, giving one row per CDR3 protein. This sample has about 140,000 distinct CDR3 sequences, with 10% to 15% found just once. This sample's time point: patch test 2, 6 weeks after DPC sensitization. As for treatment: therapeutic diphenylcyclopropenone sensitization with weekly scalp DPC. Sequenced here: whole blood, sampled in connection with sensitization to the hapten diphenylcyclopropenone (DPC). Receptors originate from a woman aged 45-65 years with alopecia areata. Some clones in this sample may be carry-over from other donors' samples.

This clonotype came up many times. The genes are TRBV7-6 and TRBJ2-5; 7 bases match TRBD1. After removal of 6 bases from V and 1 base from J, the junction contained 8 bases not matched to a gene. Germline V gene lookup returns CDR1 SGHVS and CDR2 FNYEAQ. This CDR3 has 15 amino acids. The CDR3: CASRGQAFSQETQYF. The CDR3 DNA is TGTGCCAGCAGAGGACAGGCCTTTTCCCAAGAGACCCAGTACTTC. Filled out from reference TRBV7-6 and TRBJ2-5, the complete variable domain reads GAGVSQSPRYKVTKRGQDVALRCDPISGHVSLYWYRQALGQGPEFLTYFNYEAQQDKSGLPNDRFSAERPEGSISTLTIQRTEQRDSAMYRCASRGQAFSQETQYFGPGTRLLVL.

In this sample, this clonotype turned up a few times. In DNA, the CDR3 is TGTGCCAGCAGCTCATCCCTCGCGGGAAACACTGAAGCTTTCTTT. Translated: CASSSSLAGNTEAFF. The V call is TRBV9, the J call TRBJ1-1; D is ambiguous. V dropped 4 bases and J dropped 2 bases, with 15 bases sitting between them. Germline CDR1 and CDR2: SGDLS and YYNGEE. The CDR3 has 15 amino acids.

Only a few counts were recorded for this clonotype. The chain has TRBV6-1 and TRBJ1-5; no reliable D call. Germline lookup yields CDR1 MNHNS and CDR2 SASEGT. The CDR3 spans 15 residues. V was pared by 1 base and J by 3 bases, with 10 bases between. The CDR3 protein is CASSEGVGYNQPQHF. The CDR3 DNA reads TGTGCCAGCAGTGAAGGGGTAGGATACAATCAGCCCCAGCATTTT.

V gene TRBV7-6 combines with J gene TRBJ2-1, with 12 bases aligning to TRBD2. This CDR3 spans 14 amino acids. Losses at the gene ends were 2 bases for V and 10 bases for J; bases not matched to a gene: 3. Looked up from germline, CDR1 is SGHVS and CDR2 is FNYEAQ. CDR3 DNA: TGTGCCAGCAGCTTACTAGCGGGAGGGGGCGAGCAGTTCTTC. Translating gives CASSLLAGGGEQFF.

This clonotype has just a few counts. The chain couples TRBV14 to TRBJ1-2, with a weak D call TRBD1 (5 bases). Germline V CDR1 and CDR2: SGHDN, FVKESK. Deletions cut 4 bases from V and 6 bases from J, with 12 bases between. This CDR3 region has 13 residues. The CDR3 sequence: CASSRRGSDGYTF. The CDR3, as DNA: TGTGCCAGCAGCCGACGGGGGTCGGATGGCTACACCTTC.

The genes are TRBV28 and TRBJ2-7, with D perhaps TRBD1 or TRBD2 (5 bases each). Deletions cut 8 bases from V and 6 bases from J, with 20 bases between. The CDR3 extends over 14 amino acids. The germline V gene encodes CDR1 MDHEN and CDR2 SYDVKM. The CDR3 DNA reads as TGTGCCAGCCCCCCTCCCGGGACCAACAGCGAGCAGTACTTC. This codes for CASPPPGTNSEQYF.

CDR3 residues: CASNRQYEQYF. The DNA of the CDR3 is TGTGCCAGCAATCGACAGTACGAGCAGTACTTC. The chain carries TRBV2 and TRBJ2-7, with D possibly being TRBD1 (5 bases). CDR3 length equals 11 residues. Germline V gene data show CDR1 as SNHLY and CDR2 as FYNNEI. The ends were cut back, 7 bases at V and 4 bases at J, with 8 bases in the middle.

This clonotype came up many times. This chain connects TRBV7-3 to TRBJ1-1, with a possible D match to TRBD1 (5 bases). V dropped 5 bases and J dropped 0 bases, with 16 bases sitting between them. Per germline, CDR1 SGHTA and CDR2 FQGTGA. The CDR3 sequence is 16 residues long. The CDR3 sequence: CASSPAPGRMNTEAFF. Written as DNA, the CDR3 is TGTGCCAGCAGCCCTGCCCCGGGACGGATGAACACTGAAGCTTTCTTT.

This clonotype was detected ten times or more. The chain links TRBV11-2 to TRBJ1-4; D is unresolved. The germline V and J ends were trimmed by 2 bases and 5 bases, with 9 bases remaining between them. This CDR3 is built from 14 residues. The germline V gene has CDR1 SGHAT and CDR2 FQNNGV. The CDR3 DNA is TGTGCCAGCAGCTTAAGCGGCCTGAATGAAAAACTGTTTTTT. This encodes CASSLSGLNEKLFF. Complete variable domain (other parts from reference TRBV11-2 and TRBJ1-4): EAGVAQSPRYKIIEKRQSVAFWCNPISGHATLYWYQQILGQGPKLLIQFQNNGVVDDSQLPKDRFSAERLKGVDSTLKIQPAKLEDSAVYLCASSLSGLNEKLFFGSGTQLSVL.

The V call is TRBV12-3 or TRBV12-4, the J call TRBJ1-5; a weak D match, TRBD1 (5 bases). The CDR3 loop spans 17 amino acids. Trimming took 6 bases from V and 0 from J, leaving 18 bases between them. This CDR3 reads CASSRGSGRASNQPQHF. CDR3 coding DNA: TGTGCCAGCAGCCGTGGGTCCGGCAGGGCTAGCAATCAGCCCCAGCATTTT.

This clonotype was recorded at least ten times. The gene calls are TRBV6-5 and TRBJ2-5; TRBD2 matches at 7 bases. With V trimmed by 6 bases and J by 5 bases, 12 bases remained unmatched. The CDR3 covers 15 residues. Germline CDR1 is MNHEY and CDR2 is SVGAGI. CDR3 protein: CASSLVPREAETQYF. For the CDR3, the DNA is TGTGCCAGCAGCCTCGTCCCCCGGGAGGCGGAGACCCAGTACTTC.

This rearrangement joins TRBV7-3 to TRBJ2-3; D is unresolved. Germline V gene lookup returns CDR1 SGHTA and CDR2 FQGTGA. V shed 0 bases and J shed 2 bases, with 9 bases lying between them. The length of the CDR3 is 15 residues. This chain's CDR3 is CASSLTGVFTDTQYF. In nucleotides, the CDR3 is TGTGCCAGCAGCTTAACGGGCGTCTTCACAGATACGCAGTATTTT.